The 32 T cell receptor beta chains presented below share a single source sample, sequenced in a study of blood T cell repertoires in COVID-19. Profiled with immunoSEQ multiplex PCR; TCRdb holds only in-frame clones, not every one. This sample has tens of thousands of clones, with around 90% found just once. Sequencing was carried out using peripheral blood. The origin of the receptors is a man aged 55-75 years with COVID-19, enrolled during active disease.

The J gene is TRBJ2-3, the V gene TRBV19; D gene uncertain. Trimming shortened V by 7 bases and J by 8 bases, and 19 bases separated the two germline ends. This CDR3 has 14 amino acids. Germline assignment: CDR1 LNHDA and CDR2 SQIVND (reference sequence). The CDR3 DNA follows: TGTGCCAGTACCTCTAATCCGGTGTCTGGTACGCAGTATTTT. This translates into CASTSNPVSGTQYF.

To note about this clone: The sample holds other DNA sequences that translate to the same CDR3. The chain recombines TRBV28 with TRBJ2-1; 7 bases are shared with TRBD2. The CDR3 spans 15 residues. Germline CDR1 is MDHEN and CDR2 is SYDVKM. V was clipped by 3 bases and J by 0 bases; unmatched bases: 2. The CDR3 region is CASSFRTSSYNEQFF. The CDR3 region has the DNA TGTGCCAGCAGTTTCCGGACTAGCTCCTACAATGAGCAGTTCTTC.

This chain uses TRBV6-5 with TRBJ2-2; possible D gene TRBD1, 6 bases. V was clipped by 5 bases and J by 0 bases, with 10 bases between them. CDR3 length equals 15 residues. Germline CDR1 is MNHEY and CDR2 is SVGAGI. The CDR3 DNA reads TGTGCCAGCAGTCTCGACAGGTCGAACACCGGGGAGCTGTTTTTT. Its protein product is CASSLDRSNTGELFF.

The gene calls are TRBV14 and TRBJ2-7; D unresolved. This CDR3 contains 12 residues. The germline gives CDR1 SGHDN, CDR2 FVKESK. V was shortened by 4 bases and J by 3 bases, with 7 bases between the two germline ends. CDR3 coding DNA: TGTGCCAGCAGCCTTAACATCTACGAGCAGTACTTC. It yields the protein CASSLNIYEQYF. The full variable domain, in which reference TRBV14 and TRBJ2-7 provide the parts outside the CDR3, is EAGVTQFPSHSVIEKGQTVTLRCDPISGHDNLYWYRRVMGKEIKFLLHFVKESKQDESGMPNNRFLAERTGGTYSTLKVQPAELEDSGVYFCASSLNIYEQYFGPGTRLTVT.

The rearrangement joins TRBV4-2 to TRBJ1-3; a possible D gene is TRBD1 (5 bases). Germline CDR1 reads LGHNA; CDR2 reads YNFKEQ. V lost 0 bases and J lost 2, with 8 bases in between. CDR3 size: 15 residues. DNA for the CDR3: TGTGCCAGCAGCCAAGATCCAGGGCCTGGAAACACCATATATTTT. Translated: CASSQDPGPGNTIYF.

This clone was observed a single time. The rearrangement uses TRBV11-2 and TRBJ2-1, with 12 bases lining up with TRBD2. The germline CDR1 and CDR2 sequences are SGHAT and FQNNGV. This CDR3 spans 16 amino acids. The trim removed 5 bases at V and 9 bases at J, leaving 11 bases unmatched. The CDR3 bases are TGTGCCAGCAGCACGACTAGCGGGAGATGGGGTAGTGAGCAGTTCTTC. It specifies CASSTTSGRWGSEQFF. Full variable domain (missing parts from reference TRBV11-2 and TRBJ2-1): EAGVAQSPRYKIIEKRQSVAFWCNPISGHATLYWYQQILGQGPKLLIQFQNNGVVDDSQLPKDRFSAERLKGVDSTLKIQPAKLEDSAVYLCASSTTSGRWGSEQFFGPGTRLTVL.

This clone was counted at least ten times. V gene TRBV12-5 combines with J gene TRBJ2-5, with a weak D call TRBD1 (5 bases). Trimming cost V 0 bases and J 3 bases, with 17 bases left between them. The germline V gene has CDR1 LGHNT and CDR2 FRNRAP. The CDR3 is 17 residues long. DNA of the CDR3: TGTGCTAGTGGTTTGGTACAATTCGCCGACAGCAAAGAGACCCAGTACTTC. Encoded protein: CASGLVQFADSKETQYF.

The genes are TRBV3-1 (or the pseudogene TRBV3-2) and TRBJ2-7; D is possibly TRBD2 (5 bases). V lost 0 bases and J 5 bases, leaving 11 bases between the germline ends. The CDR3 sequence is 14 residues long. Germline CDR1 is LGHDT and CDR2 is YNNKEL (reference sequence). The CDR3 DNA follows: TGTGCCAGCAGCCAAGAACCGGGGTGGCACGAGCAGTACTTC. Its translation: CASSQEPGWHEQYF.

This sequence joins TRBV27 and TRBJ2-5, with D unclear. The germline V gene encodes CDR1 MNHEY and CDR2 SMNVEV (reference sequence). V was trimmed by 2 bases and J by 5 bases, leaving 6 bases between them. This CDR3 has 12 residues. This chain's CDR3 is CASSLRRETQYF. Here the CDR3 DNA reads TGTGCCAGCAGTTTACGGCGGGAGACCCAGTACTTC.

The genes are TRBV7-9 and TRBJ2-7, with D unresolved. Germline V gene data show CDR1 as SEHNR and CDR2 as FQNEAQ (reference sequence). With 4 bases removed from V and 4 bases from J, the gap between germline ends came to 5 bases. The CDR3 sequence is 11 residues long. The CDR3 reads CASSWQYEQYF. CDR3 bases: TGTGCCAGCAGCTGGCAGTACGAGCAGTACTTC.

The chain combines TRBV6-6 with TRBJ1-6; 7 nucleotides line up with TRBD1. Germline V gene sequence: CDR1 MNHNY, CDR2 SVGAGI (reference sequence). This CDR3 region has 14 residues. V trimming: 2 bases; J trimming: 7 bases; junction bases outside the gene matches: 2. The CDR3 nucleotides are TGTGCCAGCAGTTACGACAGGGAAAATTCACCCCTCCACTTT. This encodes CASSYDRENSPLHF.

This clone showed up just once. This rearrangement joins TRBV11-2 to TRBJ1-2, with D unresolved. Deletions cut 0 bases from V and 6 bases from J, with 14 bases between. CDR3 length equals 15 residues. Germline V lookup: CDR1 SGHAT, CDR2 FQNNGV. In DNA form, the CDR3 reads TGTGCCAGCAGCTTAGATCCAGGCTCATGGGATGGCTACACCTTC. Amino acid sequence: CASSLDPGSWDGYTF.

The chain recombines TRBV18 with TRBJ1-1; the match to TRBD1 covers 7 bases. Germline values: CDR1 KGHSH, CDR2 LQKENI. This CDR3 spans 15 amino acids. Unmatched junction bases numbered 6, after V lost 0 bases and J lost 5 bases. In DNA, the CDR3 is TGTGCCAGCTCACCACCGAGGGGGCCGGGGACTGAAGCTTTCTTT. It codes for CASSPPRGPGTEAFF. The full variable domain, its missing parts supplied by reference TRBV18 and TRBJ1-1, is NAGVMQNPRHLVRRRGQEARLRCSPMKGHSHVYWYRQLPEEGLKFMVYLQKENIIDESGMPKERFSAEFPKEGPSILRIQQVVRGDSAAYFCASSPPRGPGTEAFFGQGTRLTVV.

The chain employs TRBV6-1 and TRBJ1-5; D call uncertain. V gave up 2 bases and J gave up 4 bases, with 6 bases separating them. Germline lookup yields CDR1 MNHNS and CDR2 SASEGT. The CDR3 contains 13 residues. The CDR3 loop is CASSERFNQPQHF. The DNA for the CDR3 is TGTGCCAGCAGTGAACGGTTTAATCAGCCCCAGCATTTT.

V usage is TRBV24-1 and J usage is TRBJ2-1; 8 nucleotides agree with TRBD2. The ends lost 4 bases at V and 9 bases at J; junction bases unmatched: 10. CDR1 KGHDR and CDR2 SFDVKD come from the germline V gene. This CDR3 has 15 residues. The DNA of the CDR3 is TGTGCCACCAGTGACACTAGCGGAGGTTACGTTGAGCAGTTCTTC. It is translated as CATSDTSGGYVEQFF.

The chain has TRBV27 and TRBJ1-1; D might be TRBD1 (6 bases). The CDR3 loop spans 11 amino acids. V was trimmed by 5 bases and J by 11 bases, leaving 12 bases between them. Germline V gene data show CDR1 as MNHEY and CDR2 as SMNVEV (reference sequence). CDR3: CASSTGTNAFF. The CDR3 nucleotides are TGTGCCAGCAGTACCGGGACAAACGCTTTCTTT.

The chain carries TRBV28 and TRBJ2-7; 10 bases map to TRBD2. The CDR3 spans 15 residues. J lost 2 bases, V lost 8 bases, and 9 bases had no gene match. Germline CDR1 is MDHEN and CDR2 is SYDVKM. The CDR3 sequence: CASGEASGSPYEQYF. CDR3 in DNA: TGTGCCAGCGGAGAGGCTAGCGGGAGTCCCTACGAGCAGTACTTC.

The chain recombines TRBV5-1 with TRBJ1-4; D may be TRBD1 (6 bases). The CDR3 extends over 16 amino acids. The ends were cut back, 4 bases at V and 5 bases at J, with 18 bases in the middle. CDR1 and CDR2 from the germline V gene are SGHRS and YFSETQ. The CDR3 coding sequence is TGCGCCAGCAGCCCCACCAAGGGGGGGTCCAATGAAAAACTGTTTTTT. Protein sequence: CASSPTKGGSNEKLFF.

Of note for this clone: The CDR3 carries no conserved terminal phenylalanine or tryptophan, so it likely arises from a read error. Because the CDR3's place on the DNA is in doubt, the DNA is left out and the CDR3 is given as listed by TCRdb. This chain connects TRBV29-1 to TRBJ1-2; TRBD1 is the table's D call and was not checked against the DNA. CDR1 and CDR2 (germline): SQVTM, ANQGSEA. The CDR3 is 8 amino acids in total, end residues counted. The CDR3 sequence is CSVEGGFV.

This clone was observed once. The V and J genes are TRBV9 and TRBJ2-5, with 9 bases lining up with TRBD2. Germline CDR1 reads SGDLS; CDR2 reads YYNGEE. J gave up 3 bases and V 4 bases, and 7 bases lay outside the gene matches. This CDR3 is built from 15 residues. The CDR3 sequence: CASSISVAGEETQYF. The CDR3 DNA sequence: TGTGCCAGCAGCATAAGCGTAGCGGGAGAAGAGACCCAGTACTTC. Looking up the rest from reference TRBV9 and TRBJ2-5 gives the full variable domain: DSGVTQTPKHLITATGQRVTLRCSPRSGDLSVYWYQQSLDQGLQFLIQYYNGEERAKGNILERFSAQQFPDLHSELNLSSLELGDSALYFCASSISVAGEETQYFGPGTRLLVL.

J is TRBJ2-1 and V is TRBV9; no clear D gene. Trimming left V 6 bases short and J 10 bases short, with 23 bases between. The length of the CDR3 is 15 residues. Germline V gene sequence: CDR1 SGDLS, CDR2 YYNGEE. The CDR3 coding sequence is TGTGCCAGCACCCCCGCTAGAATGCGGATCGGGGAGCAGTTCTTC. It codes for CASTPARMRIGEQFF. Complete variable domain (other parts from reference TRBV9 and TRBJ2-1): DSGVTQTPKHLITATGQRVTLRCSPRSGDLSVYWYQQSLDQGLQFLIQYYNGEERAKGNILERFSAQQFPDLHSELNLSSLELGDSALYFCASTPARMRIGEQFFGPGTRLTVL.

V usage is TRBV3-1 (or the pseudogene TRBV3-2) and J usage is TRBJ1-3, with TRBD1 identical over 8 bases. The J segment lost 3 bases and the V segment lost 8 bases, leaving 3 bases of the junction unmatched. The CDR3 is 13 residues long. The V gene's germline CDR1 is LGHDT and CDR2 YNNKEL (reference sequence). CDR3 bases: TGTGCCAGCGCCAGGGGGCTTGGAAACACCATATATTTT. This codes for CASARGLGNTIYF.

V and J are TRBV12-3 or TRBV12-4 and TRBJ1-1, with a possible D match to TRBD1 (6 bases). V gave up 6 bases and J gave up 1 base, with 9 bases separating them. The CDR3 runs to 13 residues. Here the CDR3 reads CASSRDKNTEAFF. Written as DNA, the CDR3 is TGTGCCAGCAGCCGGGACAAGAACACTGAAGCTTTCTTT.

V is TRBV6-1 and J is TRBJ1-6; weak D call: TRBD1 (6 bases). Between the trimmed V and J ends, which lost 3 bases and 9 bases, there was a span of 15 bases. Germline V gene data show CDR1 as MNHNS and CDR2 as SASEGT. CDR3 length equals 15 residues. The CDR3 nucleotides are TGTGCCAGCAGTGATCCCAGGGGAAACTTTTCACCCCTCCACTTT. Amino acids: CASSDPRGNFSPLHF.

This chain uses TRBV5-1 with TRBJ1-6; D uncertain. CDR3 length: 16 residues. Trimming took 0 bases from V and 4 from J, leaving 11 bases between them. Germline V gives CDR1 SGHRS, CDR2 YFSETQ. The CDR3 protein is CASSLAGVRYNSPLHF. DNA of the CDR3: TGCGCCAGCAGCTTGGCTGGAGTACGGTATAATTCACCCCTCCACTTT. The full variable domain, its missing parts supplied by reference TRBV5-1 and TRBJ1-6, is KAGVTQTPRYLIKTRGQQVTLSCSPISGHRSVSWYQQTPGQGLQFLFEYFSETQRNKGNFPGRFSGRQFSNSRSEMNVSTLELGDSALYLCASSLAGVRYNSPLHFGNGTRLTVT.

Concerning this clone: This sample includes further DNA sequences coding for the same CDR3. The chain combines TRBV3-1 (or the pseudogene TRBV3-2) with TRBJ1-1; TRBD1 might be the D (6 bases). The CDR3 is made up of 14 amino acids. The germline CDR1 and CDR2 sequences are LGHDT and YNNKEL (reference sequence). V dropped 0 bases and J dropped 1 base, with 6 bases sitting between them. The DNA for the CDR3 is TGTGCCAGCAGCCAAGAAGGGGGGAACACTGAAGCTTTCTTT. As protein: CASSQEGGNTEAFF.

This clone was seen only once. The chain joins TRBV4-1 to TRBJ1-4; maybe TRBD1 (6 bases). Germline V CDR1 and CDR2: MGHRA, YSYEKL. The CDR3 runs 16 residues. Between the trimmed V and J ends, which lost 0 bases and 7 bases, there was a span of 15 bases. The CDR3, as DNA: TGCGCCAGCAGCCAAGAGGTAGCAGCCAGGGGTGAAAAACTGTTTTTT. Translating it yields CASSQEVAARGEKLFF.

The chain links TRBV9 to TRBJ1-2; possibly TRBD1 for D (5 bases). CDR3 length: 14 residues. Looked up from germline, CDR1 is SGDLS and CDR2 is YYNGEE. The ends were cut back, 0 bases at V and 4 bases at J, with 10 bases in the middle. CDR3 DNA: TGTGCCAGCAGCGTAGTTGACAGCACCTATGGCTACACCTTC. It is translated as CASSVVDSTYGYTF.

V is TRBV24-1 and J is TRBJ1-5, with D tentatively TRBD1 (5 bases). The V gene lost 4 bases and the J gene lost 7 bases, with 16 bases spanning the gap. Germline CDR1 KGHDR, CDR2 SFDVKD. The CDR3 is 15 residues long. The CDR3 nucleotides read TGTGCCACCAGTGACCTCCGGGACTTAGAACAGCCCCAGCATTTT. Translated, it gives CATSDLRDLEQPQHF.

Only a few counts were recorded for this clone. This rearrangement joins TRBV9 to TRBJ1-1; no clear D. CDR1 and CDR2 (germline): SGDLS, YYNGEE. The V end was cut by 3 bases, the J end by 3 bases, with 9 bases between. CDR3 length: 13 amino acids. The DNA of the CDR3 is TGTGCCAGCAGCGCCAACCCGGACACTGAAGCTTTCTTT. Its protein product is CASSANPDTEAFF.

V and J are TRBV5-1 and TRBJ2-1; tentative D call: TRBD2 (5 bases). The germline V and J ends were trimmed by 7 bases and 6 bases, with 14 bases remaining between them. CDR3 length equals 13 residues. Germline V gives CDR1 SGHRS, CDR2 YFSETQ. The CDR3 sequence is CASRAGVINEQFF. CDR3 DNA: TGCGCCAGCCGGGCGGGCGTAATCAATGAGCAGTTCTTC.

This clone was seen only a few times. The rearrangement joins TRBV4-3 to TRBJ2-3, with TRBD2 matching 13 bases. The germline V gene encodes CDR1 LGHNA and CDR2 YSLEER. There are 17 residues in the CDR3. J was trimmed by 2 bases and V by 0 bases; bases with no gene match: 2. CDR3 sequence reads: CASSQELAGGSTDTQYF. The CDR3 region has the DNA TGCGCCAGCAGCCAAGAACTAGCGGGAGGGTCCACAGATACGCAGTATTTT.